The clone carrying this TCR beta chain has a handful of counts. The antigen is not known. TCRdb re-derived calls from the RT-PCR reads in MiXCR, one entry per CDR3 protein. The sample shows around 540,000 distinct CDR3 sequences, about 11% of them seen only once. The sample comes from a study of response to subunit inactivated influenza vaccine. Study-wide results and caveats: T cells newly recruited by each seasonal influenza vaccination are few, the authors suggested.

This CDR3 has 16 amino acids. The trim removed 0 bases at V and 6 bases at J, leaving 8 bases unmatched. Germline CDR1 reads SGHVS; CDR2 reads FQNEAQ. Source: PBMCs from blood, taken on the day of vaccination. J is TRBJ2-1 and V is TRBV7-8; 7 bases are shared with TRBD1. This clonotype was sampled from a man aged 45 to 65 who received an inactivated influenza vaccine. The CDR3 region is CASSLAPTGDFNEQFF. The CDR3 region has the DNA TGTGCCAGCAGCTTAGCGCCTACAGGGGATTTCAATGAGCAGTTCTTC.